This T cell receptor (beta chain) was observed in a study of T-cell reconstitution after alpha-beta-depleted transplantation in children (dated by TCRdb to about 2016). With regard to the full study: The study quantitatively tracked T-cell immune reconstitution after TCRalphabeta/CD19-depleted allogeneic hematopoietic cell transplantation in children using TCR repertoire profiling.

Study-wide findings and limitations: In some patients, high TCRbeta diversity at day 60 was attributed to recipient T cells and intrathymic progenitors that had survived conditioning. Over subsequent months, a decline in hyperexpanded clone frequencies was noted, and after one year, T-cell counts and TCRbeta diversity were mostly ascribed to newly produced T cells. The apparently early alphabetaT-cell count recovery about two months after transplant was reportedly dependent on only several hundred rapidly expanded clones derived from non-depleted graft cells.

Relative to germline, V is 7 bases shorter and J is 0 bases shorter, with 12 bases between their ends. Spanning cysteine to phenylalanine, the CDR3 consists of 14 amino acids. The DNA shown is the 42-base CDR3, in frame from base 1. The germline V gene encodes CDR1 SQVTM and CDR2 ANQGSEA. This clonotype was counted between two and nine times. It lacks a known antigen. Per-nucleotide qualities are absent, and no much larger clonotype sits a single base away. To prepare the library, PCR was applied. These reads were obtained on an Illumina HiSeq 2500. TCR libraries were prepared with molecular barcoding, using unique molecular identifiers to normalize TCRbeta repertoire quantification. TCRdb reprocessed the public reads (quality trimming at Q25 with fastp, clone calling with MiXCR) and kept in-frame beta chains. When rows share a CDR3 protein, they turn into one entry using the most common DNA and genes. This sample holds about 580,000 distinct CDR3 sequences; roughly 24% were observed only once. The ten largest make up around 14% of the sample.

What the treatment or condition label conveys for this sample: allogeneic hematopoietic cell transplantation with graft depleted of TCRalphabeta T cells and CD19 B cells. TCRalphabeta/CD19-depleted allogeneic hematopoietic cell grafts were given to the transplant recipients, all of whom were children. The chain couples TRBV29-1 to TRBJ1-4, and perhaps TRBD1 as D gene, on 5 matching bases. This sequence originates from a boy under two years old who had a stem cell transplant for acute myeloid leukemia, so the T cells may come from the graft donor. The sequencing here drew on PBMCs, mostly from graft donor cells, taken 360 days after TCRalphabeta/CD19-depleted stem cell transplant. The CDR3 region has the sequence CSASRGSTNEKLFF. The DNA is TGCAGCGCCTCGAGGGGTTCAACTAATGAAAAACTGTTTTTT.